This is a list of T cell receptor beta chains from one sample in a study of cytomegalovirus exposure and HLA in healthy donors. TCRdb's table, derived via immunoSEQ multiplex PCR, lists solely in-frame clones and lacks some. The table shows some 150,000 clones, with about 87% occurring only once. The material sequenced was PBMCs. The receptors stem from a woman aged 25 to 39 in good health and CMV-seronegative. Each CDR3 is given with its conserved first and last residue. Fields, in order: V gene, D gene, clone size, J gene, CDR3 length, CDR3 protein, CDR3 DNA. A D gene is named only where the DNA matches it firmly. Not every row has a clone size; where given, it reads once, few, many or a size class.

v_gene: TRBV28
d_gene: .
abundance: once
j_gene: TRBJ1-2
len: 13
CDR3aa: CASSLTEIGGYTF
CDR3nt: TGTGCCAGCAGTTTGACGGAGATTGGCGGCTACACCTTC

v_gene: TRBV7-6
d_gene: .
abundance: .
j_gene: TRBJ2-3
len: 13
CDR3aa: CASSLGALDTQYF
CDR3nt: TGTGCCAGCAGCTTAGGGGCCTTAGATACGCAGTATTTT

v_gene: TRBV7-9
d_gene: TRBD1
abundance: .
j_gene: TRBJ1-3
len: 14
CDR3aa: CASSRDRDVNTIYF
CDR3nt: TGTGCCAGCAGCAGGGACAGGGATGTAAACACCATATATTTT

v_gene: TRBV7-3
d_gene: TRBD2
abundance: .
j_gene: TRBJ2-2
len: 16
CDR3aa: CASSLIAGDPSGELFF
CDR3nt: TGTGCCAGCAGCCTTATAGCGGGAGATCCCTCCGGGGAGCTGTTTTTT

v_gene: TRBV7-9
d_gene: TRBD2
abundance: .
j_gene: TRBJ2-7
len: 15
CDR3aa: CASSLAGTTSYEQYF
CDR3nt: TGTGCCAGCAGCTTAGCTGGGACTACATCCTACGAGCAGTACTTC

v_gene: TRBV7-9
d_gene: TRBD2
abundance: .
j_gene: TRBJ2-7
len: 15
CDR3aa: CASSSRTSGTYEQYF
CDR3nt: TGTGCCAGCAGCTCGCGGACTAGCGGGACCTACGAGCAGTACTTC

v_gene: TRBV6-1
d_gene: TRBD1
abundance: .
j_gene: TRBJ2-7
len: 15
CDR3aa: CASSRGGQGIYEQYF
CDR3nt: TGTGCCAGCAGTCGAGGGGGACAGGGGATTTACGAGCAGTACTTC

v_gene: TRBV28
d_gene: TRBD1
abundance: .
j_gene: TRBJ2-7
len: 15
CDR3aa: CASRVPGQGTYEQYF
CDR3nt: TGTGCCAGCAGGGTACCGGGACAGGGTACGTACGAGCAGTACTTC

v_gene: TRBV7-2
d_gene: TRBD2
abundance: .
j_gene: TRBJ2-5
len: 16
CDR3aa: CASSLNLAGGQETQYF
CDR3nt: TGTGCCAGCAGCTTAAATCTAGCGGGAGGACAAGAGACCCAGTACTTC

v_gene: TRBV9
d_gene: TRBD1
abundance: .
j_gene: TRBJ2-4
len: 14
CDR3aa: CASRPQGAPSNLDF
CDR3nt: TGTGCCAGCAGACCACAGGGGGCGCCGTCAAACTTGGACTTC

v_gene: TRBV7-2
d_gene: .
abundance: once
j_gene: TRBJ2-7
len: 13
CDR3aa: CASSLGVGYEQYF
CDR3nt: TGTGCCAGCAGCTTAGGGGTCGGGTACGAGCAGTACTTC

v_gene: TRBV4-1
d_gene: .
abundance: .
j_gene: TRBJ2-7
len: 13
CDR3aa: CASSQVLSYEQYF
CDR3nt: TGCGCCAGCAGCCAAGTCCTCAGCTACGAGCAGTACTTC

v_gene: TRBV18
d_gene: TRBD2
abundance: .
j_gene: TRBJ2-7
len: 15
CDR3aa: CASSPPSGSLYEQYF
CDR3nt: TGTGCCAGCTCACCACCGAGCGGGAGCCTTTACGAGCAGTACTTC

v_gene: TRBV4-1
d_gene: TRBD1
abundance: .
j_gene: TRBJ1-5
len: 18
CDR3aa: CASSQPGQGDYSNQPQHF
CDR3nt: TGCGCCAGCAGCCAACCGGGACAGGGAGACTATAGCAATCAGCCCCAGCATTTT

v_gene: TRBV28
d_gene: TRBD2
abundance: .
j_gene: TRBJ2-1
len: 21
CDR3aa: CASSFGPRTSGRALPYNEQFF
CDR3nt: TGTGCCAGCAGTTTTGGCCCCCGGACTAGCGGGAGGGCCCTCCCATACAATGAGCAGTTCTTC

v_gene: TRBV7-9
d_gene: TRBD1
abundance: .
j_gene: TRBJ1-2
len: 16
CDR3aa: CASSTTRTGANYGYTF
CDR3nt: TGTGCCAGCAGCACGACACGGACAGGGGCGAACTATGGCTACACCTTC

v_gene: TRBV28
d_gene: TRBD2
abundance: .
j_gene: TRBJ2-7
len: 16
CDR3aa: CASSSAGTSGLYEQYF
CDR3nt: TGTGCCAGCAGTTCCGCCGGGACTAGCGGTCTCTACGAGCAGTACTTC

v_gene: TRBV27
d_gene: TRBD2
abundance: .
j_gene: TRBJ2-5
len: 15
CDR3aa: CASSPGLAGRETQYF
CDR3nt: TGTGCCAGCAGTCCCGGACTAGCGGGACGAGAGACCCAGTACTTC

v_gene: TRBV4-1
d_gene: .
abundance: .
j_gene: TRBJ1-4
len: 16
CDR3aa: CASSRGSRLDNEKLFF
CDR3nt: TGCGCCAGCAGCCGTGGCTCCAGGTTGGATAATGAAAAACTGTTTTTT

v_gene: TRBV19
d_gene: .
abundance: .
j_gene: TRBJ2-7
len: 14
CDR3aa: CASSPPGRDYEQYF
CDR3nt: TGTGCCAGTAGTCCCCCCGGACGGGACTACGAGCAGTACTTC

v_gene: TRBV9
d_gene: .
abundance: .
j_gene: TRBJ2-2
len: 17
CDR3aa: CASSPQTVGGDTGELFF
CDR3nt: TGTGCCAGCAGCCCCCAAACGGTAGGGGGAGACACCGGGGAGCTGTTTTTT

v_gene: TRBV21-1
d_gene: .
abundance: .
j_gene: TRBJ2-4
len: 16
CDR3aa: CASSKRGTGDVYIQYF
CDR3nt: TGTGCCAGCAGCAAAAGGGGTACGGGAGACGTGTACATTCAGTACTTC

v_gene: TRBV19
d_gene: .
abundance: .
j_gene: TRBJ1-4
len: 15
CDR3aa: CASSEPGLRGEKLFF
CDR3nt: TGTGCCAGTAGTGAACCGGGCCTAAGGGGTGAAAAACTGTTTTTT

v_gene: TRBV5-4
d_gene: .
abundance: .
j_gene: TRBJ2-5
len: 13
CDR3aa: CASSLSWRETQYF
CDR3nt: TGTGCCAGCAGCTTGAGTTGGAGGGAGACCCAGTACTTC

v_gene: TRBV28
d_gene: .
abundance: .
j_gene: TRBJ2-7
len: 14
CDR3aa: CASSFAGVLSEQYF
CDR3nt: TGTGCCAGCAGTTTTGCGGGTGTACTCTCCGAGCAGTACTTC

v_gene: TRBV29-1
d_gene: .
abundance: .
j_gene: TRBJ2-1
len: 14
CDR3aa: CSVDSGNFYNEQFF
CDR3nt: TGCAGCGTTGATTCGGGGAACTTCTACAATGAGCAGTTCTTC

v_gene: TRBV4-1
d_gene: .
abundance: .
j_gene: TRBJ2-7
len: 15
CDR3aa: CASSPNGAGPYEQYF
CDR3nt: TGCGCCAGCAGCCCGAATGGGGCAGGCCCCTACGAGCAGTACTTC

v_gene: TRBV6-1
d_gene: .
abundance: .
j_gene: TRBJ1-1
len: 11
CDR3aa: CASSVQNKAFF
CDR3nt: TGTGCCAGCAGTGTCCAGAATAAAGCTTTCTTT

v_gene: TRBV2
d_gene: .
abundance: .
j_gene: TRBJ1-2
len: 13
CDR3aa: CASSPQGGGGYTF
CDR3nt: TGTGCCAGCAGTCCGCAGGGAGGAGGCGGCTACACCTTC

v_gene: TRBV6-5
d_gene: TRBD1
abundance: .
j_gene: TRBJ2-5
len: 14
CDR3aa: CASSATGGSYEQYF
CDR3nt: TGTGCCAGCAGCGCGACAGGGGGAAGCTATGAGCAGTACTTC

v_gene: TRBV29-1
d_gene: TRBD1
abundance: .
j_gene: TRBJ1-2
len: 14
CDR3aa: CSVEEPGGNYGYTF
CDR3nt: TGCAGCGTTGAAGAGCCAGGGGGGAACTATGGCTACACCTTC

v_gene: TRBV7-9
d_gene: .
abundance: .
j_gene: TRBJ2-4
len: 16
CDR3aa: CASSPQGTLAKNIRYF
CDR3nt: TGTGCCAGCAGCCCCCAGGGAACCTTAGCCAAAAACATTCGGTACTTC

v_gene: TRBV28
d_gene: .
abundance: .
j_gene: TRBJ2-1
len: 15
CDR3aa: CASYEAGITYNEQFF
CDR3nt: TGTGCCAGCTATGAGGCGGGAATTACCTACAATGAGCAGTTCTTC

v_gene: TRBV29-1
d_gene: TRBD2
abundance: .
j_gene: TRBJ2-7
len: 15
CDR3aa: CSVELGTSGNYEQYF
CDR3nt: TGCAGCGTTGAACTAGGGACTAGCGGGAACTACGAGCAGTACTTC

v_gene: TRBV25-1
d_gene: TRBD2
abundance: .
j_gene: TRBJ2-4
len: 15
CDR3aa: CASSEPSGTKNIQYF
CDR3nt: TGTGCCAGCAGTGAACCTAGCGGTACCAAAAACATTCAGTACTTC

v_gene: TRBV5-1
d_gene: .
abundance: .
j_gene: TRBJ1-4
len: 15
CDR3aa: CASSLGSSTNEKLFF
CDR3nt: TGCGCCAGCAGCTTGGGGAGTTCAACTAATGAAAAACTGTTTTTT

v_gene: TRBV5-1
d_gene: .
abundance: .
j_gene: TRBJ2-7
len: 12
CDR3aa: CASSSRGYEQYF
CDR3nt: TGCGCCAGCAGCTCCAGGGGTTACGAGCAGTACTTC